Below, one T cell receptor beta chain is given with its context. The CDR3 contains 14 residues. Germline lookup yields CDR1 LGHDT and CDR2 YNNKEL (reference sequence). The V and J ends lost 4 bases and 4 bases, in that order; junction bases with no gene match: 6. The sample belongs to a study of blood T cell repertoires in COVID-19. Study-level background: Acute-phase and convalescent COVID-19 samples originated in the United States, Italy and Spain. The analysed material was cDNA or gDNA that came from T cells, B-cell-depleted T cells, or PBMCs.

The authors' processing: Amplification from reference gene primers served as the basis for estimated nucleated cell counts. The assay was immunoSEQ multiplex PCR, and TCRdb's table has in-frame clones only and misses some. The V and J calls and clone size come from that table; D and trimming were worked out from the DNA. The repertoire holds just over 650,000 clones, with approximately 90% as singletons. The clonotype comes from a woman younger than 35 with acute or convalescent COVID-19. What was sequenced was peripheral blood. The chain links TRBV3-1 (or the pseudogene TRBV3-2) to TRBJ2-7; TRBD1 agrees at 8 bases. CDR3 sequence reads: CASSRRTGKYEQYF. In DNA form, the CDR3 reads TGTGCCAGCAGCCGACGGACAGGGAAATACGAGCAGTACTTC.